The next 13 T cell receptor beta chains were all read from a single sample in a study of regulatory dendritic cells for organ transplantation. Sequencing used immunoSEQ multiplex PCR; TCRdb keeps in-frame clones, though not all of them. The data hold some 40,000 clones, with under 95% observed a single time. Sequencing was carried out using naive CD8+ T cells from blood. Regarding subset: CD45RA+ naive T cells. These receptor sequences come from a human donor in good health.

This clone came up once. J is TRBJ1-2 and V is TRBV6-6; no clear D gene. Trimming shortened V by 2 bases and J by 2 bases, and 15 bases separated the two germline ends. The CDR3 contains 16 residues. The V gene's germline CDR1 is MNHNY and CDR2 SVGAGI (reference sequence). The DNA of the CDR3 is TGTGCCAGCAGTTACACCCCTGGAGGGAAGAACTATGGCTACACCTTC. It specifies CASSYTPGGKNYGYTF.

The V gene is TRBV5-6, the J gene TRBJ2-7; the D gene is possibly TRBD2 (6 bases). The length of the CDR3 is 13 residues. From germline, CDR1 is SGHDT and CDR2 YYEEEE. V lost 4 bases to trimming and J lost 0 bases, with 8 bases between them. CDR3 amino acids: CASSPTSSYEQYF. In DNA form, the CDR3 reads TGTGCCAGCAGCCCGACTAGCTCCTACGAGCAGTACTTC.

The genes are TRBV2 and TRBJ1-5; D is unclear. Germline CDR1 reads SNHLY; CDR2 reads FYNNEI. The CDR3 totals 12 residues. Deletions cut 6 bases from V and 11 bases from J, with 14 bases between. CDR3 sequence reads: CASRDRNRSQHF. The CDR3 DNA reads TGTGCCAGCAGGGACCGCAATCGGTCCCAGCATTTT.

The chain combines TRBV5-1 with TRBJ1-5; 10 nucleotides line up with TRBD1. Germline lookup yields CDR1 SGHRS and CDR2 YFSETQ. The CDR3 covers 17 residues. V shed 4 bases and J 2 bases; nucleotides not matched to a gene: 9. CDR3 in amino acids: CASSIQTGGDGNQPQHF. The CDR3 DNA follows: TGCGCCAGCAGCATTCAGACAGGGGGCGATGGCAATCAGCCCCAGCATTTT.

The chain couples TRBV4-1 to TRBJ2-7; D not resolved. Trimming shortened V by 1 base and J by 5 bases, and 9 bases separated the two germline ends. The CDR3 length is 13 residues. The germline gives CDR1 MGHRA, CDR2 YSYEKL. The CDR3 loop reads CASSQVGQDEQYF. CDR3 in DNA: TGCGCCAGCAGCCAAGTAGGGCAGGACGAGCAGTACTTC.

This chain connects TRBV6-5 to TRBJ2-1; D is unclear. Per the germline V gene, CDR1 is MNHEY and CDR2 is SVGAGI. This CDR3 is 12 amino acids long. The germline V and J ends were trimmed by 1 base and 8 bases, with 6 bases remaining between them. DNA for the CDR3: TGTGCCAGCAGTTACTTTATACATGAGCAGTTCTTC. Its protein product is CASSYFIHEQFF.

This chain joins TRBV10-2 and TRBJ1-5; D is unclear. The CDR3 is 13 residues long. From germline, CDR1 is WSHSY and CDR2 SAAADI. V was clipped by 6 bases and J by 0 bases, with 6 bases between them. This CDR3 reads CASSFYSNQPQHF. CDR3 nucleotides: TGCGCCAGCAGCTTCTATAGCAATCAGCCCCAGCATTTT.

J is TRBJ2-1 and V is TRBV7-2, with 12 positions matching TRBD2. V dropped 3 bases and J dropped 0; count of bases not matched to a gene: 6. The germline gives CDR1 SGHTA, CDR2 FQGNSA. This CDR3 spans 18 amino acids. CDR3 in DNA: TGTGCCAGCAGCTTCTTGCTAGCGGGAGGGAGCTCCTACAATGAGCAGTTCTTC. It encodes CASSFLLAGGSSYNEQFF.

The V and J genes are TRBV6-5 and TRBJ2-7; 8 nucleotides match TRBD2. Germline trimming cut 6 bases from V and 5 bases from J; bases unmatched to any gene: 12. The CDR3 is made up of 15 amino acids. Germline V CDR1 and CDR2: MNHEY, SVGAGI. The CDR3 protein is CASSNRGLVPHEQYF. The DNA for the CDR3 is TGTGCCAGCAGCAACCGGGGACTAGTTCCCCACGAGCAGTACTTC.

This clone has only a few counts. This chain links TRBV15 with TRBJ1-1; D unresolved. CDR1 is LNHNV and CDR2 is YYDKDF in the germline V gene (reference sequence). The CDR3 has 14 residues. Between the trimmed V and J ends, which lost 3 bases and 8 bases, there was a span of 16 bases. CDR3 residues: CATSRFSSQLEAFF. As DNA, the CDR3 is TGTGCCACCAGCAGGTTTTCGAGTCAGCTCGAAGCTTTCTTT.

The rearrangement links TRBV27 to TRBJ2-7, with D perhaps matching TRBD1 (6 bases). Germline V lookup: CDR1 MNHEY, CDR2 SMNVEV (reference sequence). V lost 8 bases and J lost 1, with 15 bases in between. CDR3 size: 14 residues. The CDR3 DNA follows: TGTGCCAGCGGGACCAGGGGTGGTTCCTACGAGCAGTACTTC. As protein: CASGTRGGSYEQYF.

V gene TRBV2 combines with J gene TRBJ2-2, with D uncertain. Deletions cut 10 bases from V and 0 bases from J, with 6 bases between. CDR1 is SNHLY and CDR2 is FYNNEI in the germline V gene. This CDR3 spans 12 amino acids. This CDR3 reads CATSPNTGELFF. CDR3 bases: TGTGCCACATCGCCGAACACCGGGGAGCTGTTTTTT. Variable domain in full (rest from reference TRBV2 and TRBJ2-2): EPEVTQTPSHQVTQMGQEVILRCVPISNHLYFYWYRQILGQKVEFLVSFYNNEISEKSEIFDDQFSVERPDGSNFTLKIRSTKLEDSAMYFCATSPNTGELFFGEGSRLTVL.

The chain has TRBV10-3 and TRBJ2-7; possibly TRBD1 for D (5 bases). Trimming shortened V by 6 bases and J by 7 bases, and 10 bases separated the two germline ends. Germline V CDR1 and CDR2: ENHRY, SYGVKD. The CDR3 is made up of 11 amino acids. The CDR3 loop is CAIRSGAEQYF. The CDR3 DNA reads TGTGCCATCAGGTCTGGGGCGGAGCAGTACTTC.